These 8 T cell receptor beta chains share one sample of origin, sequenced in a study of T cells after yellow fever vaccination. MiXCR, run by TCRdb on the 5' RACE reads, gives a single entry per CDR3 protein. The repertoire holds about 320,000 distinct CDR3 sequences, around an eighth seen once, with about 3% in the top ten. This material consisted of CD4+ T cells sorted from PBMCs, taken 15 days after the yellow fever booster vaccination. All receptors come from a man aged 18 to 35 who received the YFV17D yellow fever vaccine.

The chain couples TRBV6-5 to TRBJ2-7; D assignment may be TRBD1 or TRBD2 (6 bases each). The V end lost 2 bases, the J end lost 4 bases, and 15 bases lay between the germline ends. In germline, CDR1 is MNHEY, CDR2 SVGAGI. The CDR3 covers 15 residues. Here the CDR3 reads CASSYATGAGYEQYF. The CDR3 nucleotides are TGTGCCAGCAGTTACGCCACGGGGGCTGGTTACGAGCAGTACTTC.

This rearrangement joins TRBV5-1 to TRBJ1-1; 8 bases map to TRBD1. Germline V CDR1 and CDR2: SGHRS, YFSETQ. V shed 5 bases and J 4 bases; nucleotides not matched to a gene: 10. The CDR3 spans 15 residues. CDR3 nucleotide sequence: TGCGCCAGCAGATTCGGGACAGGCCCCGGCACTGAAGCTTTCTTT. Amino acids: CASRFGTGPGTEAFF.

This clonotype was counted a few times. CDR3 amino acids: CSARRGGLRSDTQYF. CDR3 DNA sequence: TGCAGTGCTAGAAGGGGGGGCCTCCGTTCAGATACGCAGTATTTT. V is TRBV20-1 and J is TRBJ2-3; tentatively, D is TRBD2 (7 bases). The CDR3 contains 15 residues. Trimming took off 2 bases at V and 4 bases at J, with 16 bases between the two ends. Germline CDR1 is DFQATT and CDR2 is SNEGSKA (reference sequence).

In its sample, this clonotype was seen a few times. V is TRBV4-3 and J is TRBJ2-7; the match to TRBD2 covers 7 bases. V trimming: 4 bases; J trimming: 4 bases; junction bases outside the gene matches: 7. CDR1 is LGHNA, CDR2 YSLEER, per germline. The CDR3 sequence is 14 residues long. The CDR3 nucleotides read TGCGCCAGCAGCCCGGCGGGGGTCCTATACGAGCAGTACTTC. Its translation is CASSPAGVLYEQYF.

This clonotype occurred many times. The chain links TRBV7-9 to TRBJ2-5; D gene uncertain. Trimming left V 2 bases short and J 1 base short, with 5 bases between. Germline V lookup: CDR1 SEHNR, CDR2 FQNEAQ (reference sequence). The CDR3 consists of 13 residues. The CDR3, as DNA: TGTGCCAGCAGCTTATTTACCCAAGAGACCCAGTACTTC. Encoded protein: CASSLFTQETQYF.

This clonotype appeared a few times. The gene calls are TRBV9 and TRBJ2-1; TRBD2 aligns across 10 bases. The CDR3 extends over 15 amino acids. Unmatched junction bases numbered 5, after V lost 6 bases and J lost 2 bases. The germline gives CDR1 SGDLS, CDR2 YYNGEE. CDR3 region: CASTQSGGAYNEQFF. CDR3 DNA: TGTGCCAGCACTCAGAGCGGGGGGGCCTACAATGAGCAGTTCTTC. Full variable domain (rest looked up from reference TRBV9 and TRBJ2-1): DSGVTQTPKHLITATGQRVTLRCSPRSGDLSVYWYQQSLDQGLQFLIQYYNGEERAKGNILERFSAQQFPDLHSELNLSSLELGDSALYFCASTQSGGAYNEQFFGPGTRLTVL.

This chain connects TRBV27 to TRBJ1-5; weak D call: TRBD1 (5 bases). The CDR3 loop spans 14 amino acids. CDR1 is MNHEY, CDR2 SMNVEV, per germline (reference sequence). V shed 3 bases and J shed 4 bases, with 10 bases lying between them. CDR3 residues: CASSFRGDNQPQHF. In DNA form, the CDR3 reads TGTGCCAGCAGTTTCAGAGGGGATAATCAGCCCCAGCATTTT.

This clonotype came up a few times. This chain joins TRBV29-1 and TRBJ2-1, with D maybe TRBD2 (6 bases). Between the trimmed V and J ends, which lost 6 bases and 7 bases, there was a span of 19 bases. Germline loops: CDR1 SQVTM, CDR2 ANQGSEA. This CDR3 region has 14 residues. CDR3 residues: CSVSERRRDNEQFF. The CDR3 nucleotides are TGCAGCGTCTCTGAGAGAAGGCGGGATAATGAGCAGTTCTTC.